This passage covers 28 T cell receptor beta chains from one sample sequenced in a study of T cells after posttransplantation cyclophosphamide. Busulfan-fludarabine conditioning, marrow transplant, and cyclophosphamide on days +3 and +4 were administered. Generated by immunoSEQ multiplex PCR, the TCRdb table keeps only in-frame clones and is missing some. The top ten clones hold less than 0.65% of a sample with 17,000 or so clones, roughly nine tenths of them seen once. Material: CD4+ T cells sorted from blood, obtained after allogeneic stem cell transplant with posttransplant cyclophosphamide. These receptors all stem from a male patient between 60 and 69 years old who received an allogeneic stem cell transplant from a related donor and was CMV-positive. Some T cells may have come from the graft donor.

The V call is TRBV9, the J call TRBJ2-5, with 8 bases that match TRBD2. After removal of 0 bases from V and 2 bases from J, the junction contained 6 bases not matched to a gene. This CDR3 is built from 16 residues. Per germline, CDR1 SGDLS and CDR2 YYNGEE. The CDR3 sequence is CASSVGSSGEQETQYF. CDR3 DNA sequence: TGTGCCAGCAGCGTAGGGAGTAGCGGGGAACAAGAGACCCAGTACTTC.

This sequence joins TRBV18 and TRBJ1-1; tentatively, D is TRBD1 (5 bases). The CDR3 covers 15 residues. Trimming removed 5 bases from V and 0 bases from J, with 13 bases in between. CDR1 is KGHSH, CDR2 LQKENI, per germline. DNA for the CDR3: TGTGCCAGCTCAAACAGACAGAGTCTGAACACTGAAGCTTTCTTT. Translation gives CASSNRQSLNTEAFF. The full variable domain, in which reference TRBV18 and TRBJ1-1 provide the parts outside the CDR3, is NAGVMQNPRHLVRRRGQEARLRCSPMKGHSHVYWYRQLPEEGLKFMVYLQKENIIDESGMPKERFSAEFPKEGPSILRIQQVVRGDSAAYFCASSNRQSLNTEAFFGQGTRLTVV.

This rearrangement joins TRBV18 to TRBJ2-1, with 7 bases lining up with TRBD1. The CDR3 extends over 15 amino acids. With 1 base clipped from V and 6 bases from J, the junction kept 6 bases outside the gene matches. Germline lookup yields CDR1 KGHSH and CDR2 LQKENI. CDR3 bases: TGTGCCAGCTCACCACAAAGGGGGCCAAGCAATGAGCAGTTCTTC. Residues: CASSPQRGPSNEQFF.

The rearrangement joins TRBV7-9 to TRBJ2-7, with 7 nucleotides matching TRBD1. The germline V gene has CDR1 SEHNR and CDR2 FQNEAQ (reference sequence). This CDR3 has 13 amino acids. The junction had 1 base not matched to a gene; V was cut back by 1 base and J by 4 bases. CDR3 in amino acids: CASSLDRGYEQYF. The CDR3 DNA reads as TGTGCCAGCAGCTTAGACAGGGGTTACGAGCAGTACTTC.

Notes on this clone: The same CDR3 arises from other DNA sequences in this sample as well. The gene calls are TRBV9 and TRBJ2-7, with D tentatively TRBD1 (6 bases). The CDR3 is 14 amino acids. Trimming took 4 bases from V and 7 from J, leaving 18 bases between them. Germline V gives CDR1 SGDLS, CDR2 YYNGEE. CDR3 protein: CASSLETGGGEQYF. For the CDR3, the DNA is TGTGCCAGCAGCTTAGAGACAGGAGGCGGGGAGCAGTACTTC.

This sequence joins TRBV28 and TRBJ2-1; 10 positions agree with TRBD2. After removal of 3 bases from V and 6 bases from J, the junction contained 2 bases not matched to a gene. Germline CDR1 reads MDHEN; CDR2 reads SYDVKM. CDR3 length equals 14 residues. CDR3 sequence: CASSFGTSVNEQFF. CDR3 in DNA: TGTGCCAGCAGTTTTGGGACTAGCGTCAATGAGCAGTTCTTC.

In nucleotides, the CDR3 is TGTGCCAGCAGCTTAGTCCTAGCGGGGACAGATACGCAGTATTTT. Protein product: CASSLVLAGTDTQYF. This chain uses TRBV7-9 with TRBJ2-3; 9 nucleotides line up with TRBD2. Germline assignment: CDR1 SEHNR and CDR2 FQNEAQ (reference sequence). The V and J ends lost 1 base and 3 bases, in that order; junction bases with no gene match: 2. The CDR3 length is 15 residues.

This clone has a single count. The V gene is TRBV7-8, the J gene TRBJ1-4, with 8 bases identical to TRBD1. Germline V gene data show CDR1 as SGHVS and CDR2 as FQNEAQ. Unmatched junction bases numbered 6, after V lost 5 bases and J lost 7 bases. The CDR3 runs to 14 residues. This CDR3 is CASSIQGVAEKLFF. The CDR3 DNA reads TGTGCCAGCAGCATACAGGGGGTGGCTGAAAAACTGTTTTTT.

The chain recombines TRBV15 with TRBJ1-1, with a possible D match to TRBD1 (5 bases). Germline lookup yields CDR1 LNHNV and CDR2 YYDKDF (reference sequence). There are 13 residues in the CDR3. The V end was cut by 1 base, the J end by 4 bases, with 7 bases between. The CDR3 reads CATSRGGGTEAFF. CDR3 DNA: TGTGCCACCAGCAGAGGGGGGGGCACTGAAGCTTTCTTT. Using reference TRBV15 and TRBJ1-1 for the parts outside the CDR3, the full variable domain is DAMVIQNPRYQVTQFGKPVTLSCSQTLNHNVMYWYQQKSSQAPKLLFHYYDKDFNNEADTPDNFQSRRPNTSFCFLDIRSPGLGDTAMYLCATSRGGGTEAFFGQGTRLTVV.

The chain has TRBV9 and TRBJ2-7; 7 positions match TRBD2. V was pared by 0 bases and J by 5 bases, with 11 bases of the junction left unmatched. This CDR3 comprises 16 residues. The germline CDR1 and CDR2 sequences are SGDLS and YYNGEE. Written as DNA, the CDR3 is TGTGCCAGCAGCGTAGCCGGGGACTATGACATCCACGAGCAGTACTTC. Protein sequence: CASSVAGDYDIHEQYF.

CDR3 sequence: CASSPSNQGAGRTEAFF. DNA of the CDR3: TGTGCCAGCTCACCATCCAATCAGGGGGCGGGGAGGACTGAAGCTTTCTTT. The V call is TRBV18, the J call TRBJ1-1; 8 bases line up with TRBD1. CDR3 length: 17 residues. V lost 2 bases and J lost 5; bases outside the gene matches: 13. Germline values: CDR1 KGHSH, CDR2 LQKENI. The full variable domain, with the rest looked up from reference TRBV18 and TRBJ1-1, is NAGVMQNPRHLVRRRGQEARLRCSPMKGHSHVYWYRQLPEEGLKFMVYLQKENIIDESGMPKERFSAEFPKEGPSILRIQQVVRGDSAAYFCASSPSNQGAGRTEAFFGQGTRLTVV.

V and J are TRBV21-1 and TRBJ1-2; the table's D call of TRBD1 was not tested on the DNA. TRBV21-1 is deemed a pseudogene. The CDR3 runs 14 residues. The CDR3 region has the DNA TGTGCCAGCAGGGGGGCCGCCCGGCACTATGGCTACACCTTC. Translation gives CASRGAARHYGYTF.

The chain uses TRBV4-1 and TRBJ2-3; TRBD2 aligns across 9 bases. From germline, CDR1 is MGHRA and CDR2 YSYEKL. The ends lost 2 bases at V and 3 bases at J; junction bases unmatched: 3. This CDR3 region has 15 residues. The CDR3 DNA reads TGCGCCAGCAGCCAACCGGGACTAGCAACAGATACGCAGTATTTT. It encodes CASSQPGLATDTQYF.

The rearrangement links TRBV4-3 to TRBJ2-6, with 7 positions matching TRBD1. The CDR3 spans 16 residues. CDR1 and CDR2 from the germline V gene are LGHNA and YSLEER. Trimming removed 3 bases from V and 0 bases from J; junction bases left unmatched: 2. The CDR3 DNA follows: TGCGCCAGCAGCCATACAGGGGTCTCTGGGGCCAACGTCCTGACTTTC. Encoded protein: CASSHTGVSGANVLTF.

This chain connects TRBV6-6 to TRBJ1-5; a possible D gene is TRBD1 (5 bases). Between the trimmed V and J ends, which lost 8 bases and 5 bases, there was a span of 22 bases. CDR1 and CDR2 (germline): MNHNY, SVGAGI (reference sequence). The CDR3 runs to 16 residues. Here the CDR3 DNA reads TGTGCCAGCTTCGACCCCCGGGGGTGGGATGATCAGCCCCAGCATTTT. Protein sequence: CASFDPRGWDDQPQHF.

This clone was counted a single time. The CDR3 reads CASVNAGTSGGAEHEQYF. In DNA form, the CDR3 reads TGTGCCAGCGTAAACGCCGGGACTAGCGGGGGGGCCGAGCACGAGCAGTACTTC. The chain uses TRBV28 and TRBJ2-7; 16 bases are a match to TRBD2. The CDR3 runs to 18 residues. Germline CDR1 is MDHEN and CDR2 is SYDVKM. V shed 8 bases and J 5 bases; nucleotides not matched to a gene: 15.

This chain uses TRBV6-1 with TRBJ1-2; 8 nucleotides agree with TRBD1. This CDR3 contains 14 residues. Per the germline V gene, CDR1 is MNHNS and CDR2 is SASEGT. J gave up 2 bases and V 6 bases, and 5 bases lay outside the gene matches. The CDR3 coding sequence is TGTGCCAGCAGGCAGGACAGGGCCAACTATGGCTACACCTTC. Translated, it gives CASRQDRANYGYTF.

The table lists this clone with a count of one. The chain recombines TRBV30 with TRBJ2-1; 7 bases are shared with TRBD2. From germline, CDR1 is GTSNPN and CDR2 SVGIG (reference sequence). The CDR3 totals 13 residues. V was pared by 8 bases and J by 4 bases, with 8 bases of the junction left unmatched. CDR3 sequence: CARARGEYNEQFF. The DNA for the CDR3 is TGTGCCCGAGCTCGGGGGGAATACAATGAGCAGTTCTTC.

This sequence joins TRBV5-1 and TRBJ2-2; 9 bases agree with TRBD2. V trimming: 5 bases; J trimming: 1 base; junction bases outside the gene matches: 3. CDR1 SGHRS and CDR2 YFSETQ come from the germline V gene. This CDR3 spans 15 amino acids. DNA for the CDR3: TGCGCCAGCAGGATTAGCGGGGGGAACACCGGGGAGCTGTTTTTT. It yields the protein CASRISGGNTGELFF.

The CDR3: CASSLGGGMNTEAFF. Written as DNA, the CDR3 is TGTGCCAGCAGCTTGGGGGGGGGAATGAACACTGAAGCTTTCTTT. The chain carries TRBV11-2 and TRBJ1-1, with D possibly TRBD1 on 5 matching bases. There are 15 residues in the CDR3. The germline V and J ends were trimmed by 3 bases and 0 bases, with 11 bases remaining between them. Germline CDR1 and CDR2: SGHAT and FQNNGV.

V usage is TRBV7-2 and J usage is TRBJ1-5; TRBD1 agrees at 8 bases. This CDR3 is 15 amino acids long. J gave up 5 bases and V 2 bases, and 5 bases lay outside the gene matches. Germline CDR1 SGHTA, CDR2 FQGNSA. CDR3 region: CASSLSGTGDQPQHF. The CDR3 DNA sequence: TGTGCCAGCAGCTTAAGTGGGACAGGCGATCAGCCCCAGCATTTT.

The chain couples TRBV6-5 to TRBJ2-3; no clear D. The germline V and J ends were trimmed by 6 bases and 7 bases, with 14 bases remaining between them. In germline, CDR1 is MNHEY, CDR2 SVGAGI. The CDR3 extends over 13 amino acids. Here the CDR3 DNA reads TGTGCCAGCAGACTCCCTAACCCTAATACGCAGTATTTT. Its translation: CASRLPNPNTQYF.

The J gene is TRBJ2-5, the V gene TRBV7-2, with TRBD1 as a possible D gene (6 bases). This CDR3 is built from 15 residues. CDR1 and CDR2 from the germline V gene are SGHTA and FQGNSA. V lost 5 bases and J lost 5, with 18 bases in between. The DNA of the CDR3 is TGTGCCAGCAGCCTGGCCCCCACAGGGTCGGAGACCCAGTACTTC. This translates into CASSLAPTGSETQYF.

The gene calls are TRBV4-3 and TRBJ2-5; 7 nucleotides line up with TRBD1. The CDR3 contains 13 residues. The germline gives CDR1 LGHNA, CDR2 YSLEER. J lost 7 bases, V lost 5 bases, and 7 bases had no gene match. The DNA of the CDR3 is TGCGCCAGCAGCGAAGGGACAGTGGGGACCCAGTACTTC. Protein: CASSEGTVGTQYF.

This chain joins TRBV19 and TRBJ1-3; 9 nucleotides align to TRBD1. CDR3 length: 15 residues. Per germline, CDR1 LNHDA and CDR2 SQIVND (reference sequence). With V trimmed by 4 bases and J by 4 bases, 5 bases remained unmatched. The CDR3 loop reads CASSRDRDSGNTIYF. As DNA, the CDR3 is TGTGCCAGTAGTAGGGACAGGGACAGCGGAAACACCATATATTTT.

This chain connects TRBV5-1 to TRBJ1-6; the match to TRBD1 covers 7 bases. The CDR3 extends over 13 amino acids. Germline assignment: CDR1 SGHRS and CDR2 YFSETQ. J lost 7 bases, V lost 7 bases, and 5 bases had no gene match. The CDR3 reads CASSGTENSPLHF. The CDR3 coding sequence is TGCGCCAGCTCCGGGACAGAGAATTCACCCCTCCACTTT.

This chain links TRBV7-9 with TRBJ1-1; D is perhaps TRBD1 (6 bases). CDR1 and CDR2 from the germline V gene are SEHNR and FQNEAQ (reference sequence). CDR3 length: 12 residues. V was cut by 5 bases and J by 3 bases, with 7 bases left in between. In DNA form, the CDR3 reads TGTGCCAGCAGCCGACAGGACACTGAAGCTTTCTTT. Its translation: CASSRQDTEAFF.

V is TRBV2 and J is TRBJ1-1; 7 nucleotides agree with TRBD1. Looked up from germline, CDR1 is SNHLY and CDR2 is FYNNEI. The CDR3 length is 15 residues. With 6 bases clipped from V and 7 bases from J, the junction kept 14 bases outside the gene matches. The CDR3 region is CASRKLTGASGEAFF. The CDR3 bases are TGTGCCAGCAGGAAACTTACAGGGGCGAGTGGTGAAGCTTTCTTT.